The next 11 T cell receptor beta chains were all read from a single sample in a study of identical twins. TCRdb analysed the 5' RACE reads with MiXCR anew, one entry per CDR3 protein. This repertoire shows 470,000 or so distinct CDR3 sequences, 20% to 25% found once; its top ten account for roughly 3%. This sample was also put to use in a study of T cells expressing NK-cell markers.

Material: CD4+ T cells sorted from blood. The source of these receptors is a woman between 18 and 29 years old in good health.

This clonotype was observed a handful of times. The CDR3 protein is CSARRGEGQPQHF. The CDR3 coding sequence is TGCAGTGCTAGAAGGGGTGAGGGGCAGCCCCAGCATTTT. The V call is TRBV20-1, the J call TRBJ1-5; the D gene is possibly TRBD1 (5 bases). CDR3 length: 13 residues. V lost 2 bases, J lost 7 bases, and 12 bases lay in between. CDR1 is DFQATT, CDR2 SNEGSKA, per germline (reference sequence).

The sample holds a few counts of this clonotype. The rearrangement links TRBV5-1 to TRBJ1-5; D not certain. V lost 0 bases and J lost 2, with 6 bases in between. The CDR3 sequence is 14 residues long. Germline values: CDR1 SGHRS, CDR2 YFSETQ. In nucleotides, the CDR3 is TGCGCCAGCAGCTTGGACGGACGCAATCAGCCCCAGCATTTT. This translates into CASSLDGRNQPQHF.

The chain is built from TRBV7-8 and TRBJ1-1; 8 positions agree with TRBD1. CDR3 length: 14 residues. The V gene's germline CDR1 is SGHVS and CDR2 FQNEAQ. The trim removed 4 bases at V and 5 bases at J, leaving 6 bases unmatched. The chain's CDR3 is CASSSGQGYTEAFF. The CDR3 DNA reads TGTGCCAGCAGCTCCGGACAGGGCTATACTGAAGCTTTCTTT.

The V and J genes are TRBV14 and TRBJ2-7; 9 positions agree with TRBD1. Germline V lookup: CDR1 SGHDN, CDR2 FVKESK. There are 15 residues in the CDR3. With 7 bases clipped from V and 2 bases from J, the junction kept 9 bases outside the gene matches. CDR3 sequence: CASNRHRGPTYEQYF. The DNA for the CDR3 is TGTGCCAGCAACCGACACAGGGGGCCTACCTACGAGCAGTACTTC. Full variable domain (rest looked up from reference TRBV14 and TRBJ2-7): EAGVTQFPSHSVIEKGQTVTLRCDPISGHDNLYWYRRVMGKEIKFLLHFVKESKQDESGMPNNRFLAERTGGTYSTLKVQPAELEDSGVYFCASNRHRGPTYEQYFGPGTRLTVT.

This clonotype was counted between two and nine times. This chain links TRBV27 with TRBJ2-2; D may be TRBD1 (6 bases). Germline lookup yields CDR1 MNHEY and CDR2 SMNVEV (reference sequence). Trimming left V 4 bases short and J 6 bases short, with 9 bases between. The CDR3 spans 13 residues. CDR3 protein: CASSSQGPGELFF. In DNA form, the CDR3 reads TGTGCCAGCAGTTCACAGGGACCCGGGGAGCTGTTTTTT.

This clonotype was observed a few times. The chain couples TRBV6-5 to TRBJ2-3, with D unclear. V lost 0 bases to trimming and J lost 5 bases, with 15 bases between them. Germline V gives CDR1 MNHEY, CDR2 SVGAGI. CDR3 length: 16 amino acids. CDR3 loop: CASSYSLRLDIDTQYF. CDR3 nucleotide sequence: TGTGCCAGCAGTTACTCGCTCAGATTAGACATAGATACGCAGTATTTT.

The chain recombines TRBV29-1 with TRBJ1-1, with TRBD1 matching over 7 bases. Trimming cost V 7 bases and J 4 bases; bases outside gene matches: 9. The CDR3 covers 13 residues. The germline V gene has CDR1 SQVTM and CDR2 ANQGSEA. CDR3 protein: CSAETSGGTEAFF. The DNA for the CDR3 is TGCAGCGCCGAAACCTCAGGGGGCACTGAAGCTTTCTTT.

This clonotype was seen more than once but under ten times. This chain joins TRBV6-1 and TRBJ2-7, with D maybe TRBD1 (6 bases). The CDR3 is made up of 13 amino acids. The V gene's germline CDR1 is MNHNS and CDR2 SASEGT. V was pared by 7 bases and J by 3 bases, with 13 bases between. CDR3: CASNGQLFYEQYF. The CDR3 DNA sequence: TGTGCCAGCAATGGACAGCTGTTCTACGAGCAGTACTTC.

J is TRBJ2-7 and V is TRBV14, with 10 bases matching TRBD1. Trimming at V came to 4 bases and at J to 3 bases, leaving 6 bases not matched to a gene. CDR3 length equals 15 residues. The germline CDR1 and CDR2 sequences are SGHDN and FVKESK. This chain's CDR3 is CASSPLGQGYYEQYF. CDR3 DNA sequence: TGTGCCAGCAGCCCTTTGGGACAGGGGTACTACGAGCAGTACTTC.

The chain is built from TRBV4-2 and TRBJ2-5; possible D gene TRBD1, 5 bases. CDR3 length: 15 residues. V lost 0 bases to trimming and J lost 2 bases, with 10 bases between them. Germline V lookup: CDR1 LGHNA, CDR2 YNFKEQ. CDR3 nucleotide sequence: TGTGCCAGCAGCCAAGAGTACCGACAGCAAGAGACCCAGTACTTC. Its protein is CASSQEYRQQETQYF.

The chain is built from TRBV7-9 and TRBJ2-3; D may correspond to TRBD1 or TRBD2 (5 bases each). The CDR3 is made up of 14 amino acids. From germline, CDR1 is SEHNR and CDR2 FQNEAQ (reference sequence). Trimming shortened V by 5 bases and J by 7 bases, and 16 bases separated the two germline ends. The CDR3 protein is CASSHSGALNTQYF. In DNA, the CDR3 is TGTGCCAGCAGCCACTCCGGGGCACTTAATACGCAGTATTTT.